This T cell receptor beta chain was found in a study of T cells in localized non-small cell lung cancer. Study outcomes and limitations: Adjacent lung tissue had a median roughly 52 of the top 100 clones found in the tumor. It was uninvolved adjacent lung that showed the highest T cell clonality, exceeding tumor.

Profiled with immunoSEQ multiplex PCR; TCRdb holds only in-frame clones, not every one. The sample carries over 2,000 clones, approximately 30% recorded once. To note about this clone: Its antigen is unknown.

Trimming cost V 2 bases and J 1 base, with 11 bases left between them. The CDR3 sequence is 14 residues long. Germline values: CDR1 GTSNPN, CDR2 SVGIG (reference sequence). This chain uses TRBV30 with TRBJ2-5; the D call may be TRBD1 or TRBD2 (5 bases each). The TCR originated in a male donor at least 60 years old with stage II lung adenocarcinoma. The material sequenced was normal lung tissue next to the tumor, taken before any cancer treatment. In DNA, the CDR3 is TGTGCCTGGAGTATGGGGGTCGCCCAAGAGACCCAGTACTTC. Encoded protein: CAWSMGVAQETQYF.